These 32 T cell receptor beta chains originate from one sample sequenced in a study of blood T cells in healthy people across ages. A second about 7 to 12 cycle PCR used barcoded and J-beta primers. Each CDR3 protein gets one entry after TCRdb re-called the 5' RACE reads with MiXCR. The sample gives some 860,000 distinct CDR3 sequences, about 61% of which show up once; 20% to 30% is in the top ten. The sample was blood. These receptors were obtained from a man aged 35-49 years in good health.

This clonotype was seen only once. The chain uses TRBV11-2 and TRBJ1-6, with 7 positions matching TRBD1. Germline assignment: CDR1 SGHAT and CDR2 FQNNGV. The ends lost 2 bases at V and 7 bases at J; junction bases unmatched: 14. CDR3 length: 18 residues. Here the CDR3 DNA reads TGTGCCAGCAGCTTAAGGGGGCCAAAGACAGGGAGGAATTCACCCCTCCACTTT. Protein: CASSLRGPKTGRNSPLHF.

The chain couples TRBV3-1 to TRBJ2-1, with 12 bases identical to TRBD2. The DNA matches TRBJ2-7 better at its end, which makes the J call doubtful. The CDR3 has 18 amino acids. Germline CDR1 LGHDT, CDR2 YNNKEL (reference sequence). The CDR3 loop reads CASSQDTSGRKTYNEQYF. CDR3 nucleotide sequence: TGTGCCAGCAGCCAAGATACTAGCGGGAGGAAAACTTACAATGAGCAGTACTTC.

The J gene is TRBJ2-1, the V gene TRBV27, with 9 bases aligning to TRBD2. Per germline, CDR1 MNHEY and CDR2 SMNVEV (reference sequence). The V segment lost 5 bases and the J segment 5 bases; nucleotides outside the gene matches: 7. The CDR3 has 15 amino acids. CDR3 nucleotides: TGTGCCAGCAGTGCCGGGACTAGCCTAAACAATGAGCAGTTCTTC. Translating gives CASSAGTSLNNEQFF.

This sequence joins TRBV20-1 and TRBJ2-1; 7 bases line up with TRBD2. The V gene's germline CDR1 is DFQATT and CDR2 SNEGSKA (reference sequence). V was clipped by 2 bases and J by 5 bases; unmatched bases: 9. The CDR3 runs 15 residues. The CDR3 loop is CSARRASGGNNEQFF. As DNA, the CDR3 is TGCAGTGCTAGAAGGGCTAGCGGAGGAAACAATGAGCAGTTCTTC.

This chain connects TRBV20-1 to TRBJ2-5; 13 nucleotides line up with TRBD2. J lost 5 bases, V lost 8 bases, and 8 bases had no gene match. The germline V gene encodes CDR1 DFQATT and CDR2 SNEGSKA (reference sequence). There are 14 residues in the CDR3. Here the CDR3 DNA reads TGCAGTATCCCACTAGCGGGGGGGCCTGAGACCCAGTACTTC. This codes for CSIPLAGGPETQYF.

The chain combines TRBV12-3 or TRBV12-4 with TRBJ2-7; D is unclear. Trimming took 8 bases from V and 7 from J, leaving 27 bases between them. This CDR3 contains 16 residues. This CDR3 is CASSLEAGRRPDEQYF. The CDR3 region has the DNA TGTGCCAGCTCCCTAGAGGCAGGCCGCCGCCCGGATGAGCAGTACTTC.

CDR3 protein: CSVRSYRAGELFF. CDR3 sequence (DNA): TGCAGCGTACGATCCTACAGGGCCGGGGAGCTGTTTTTT. The genes are TRBV29-1 and TRBJ2-2; weak D call: TRBD1 (6 bases). This CDR3 has 13 amino acids. Germline loops: CDR1 SQVTM, CDR2 ANQGSEA. V lost 6 bases and J 6 bases, leaving 14 bases between the germline ends.

The J gene is TRBJ2-1, the V gene TRBV12-3 or TRBV12-4; 9 bases agree with TRBD1. The CDR3 is made up of 15 amino acids. Trimming at V came to 5 bases and at J to 9 bases, leaving 11 bases not matched to a gene. The CDR3 DNA reads TGTGCCAGCAGTGCGGGGACAGGGACTGGGTTTGAGCAGTTCTTC. Translation: CASSAGTGTGFEQFF.

The count of this clonotype is one. This rearrangement joins TRBV7-2 to TRBJ2-4, with 11 nucleotides matching TRBD2. With V trimmed by 2 bases and J by 13 bases, 13 bases remained unmatched. Germline V gene data show CDR1 as SGHTA and CDR2 as FQGNSA. This CDR3 has 16 amino acids. This CDR3 is CASSLPRGLADSEQYF. The DNA for the CDR3 is TGTGCCAGCAGCTTACCGAGGGGACTAGCGGATTCTGAGCAGTACTTC.

This chain connects TRBV19 to TRBJ2-1; the D call may be TRBD1 or TRBD2 (5 bases each). V gave up 7 bases and J gave up 6 bases, with 19 bases separating them. The germline V gene encodes CDR1 LNHDA and CDR2 SQIVND (reference sequence). The CDR3 totals 15 residues. In DNA, the CDR3 is TGTGCCAGTACCCCATATTGGGCAGGGACCAATGAGCAGTTCTTC. Translating it yields CASTPYWAGTNEQFF. Drawing the rest from reference TRBV19 and TRBJ2-1, the complete variable domain is DGGITQSPKYLFRKEGQNVTLSCEQNLNHDAMYWYRQDPGQGLRLIYYSQIVNDFQKGDIAEGYSVSREKKESFPLTVTSAQKNPTAFYLCASTPYWAGTNEQFFGPGTRLTVL.

The chain is built from TRBV6-6 and TRBJ1-4; 7 bases agree with TRBD1. This CDR3 has 14 amino acids. V was clipped by 5 bases and J by 2 bases; unmatched bases: 2. Germline V CDR1 and CDR2: MNHNY, SVGAGI (reference sequence). The DNA for the CDR3 is TGTGCCAGCAGTGGGGGACAGACTAATGAAAAACTGTTTTTT. This codes for CASSGGQTNEKLFF.

This rearrangement joins TRBV28 to TRBJ2-4; tentative D call: TRBD2 (5 bases). CDR1 and CDR2 from the germline V gene are MDHEN and SYDVKM. V shed 3 bases and J shed 0 bases, with 15 bases lying between them. The CDR3 sequence is 17 residues long. CDR3 protein: CASSFPPVGLAKNIQYF. In nucleotides, the CDR3 is TGTGCCAGCAGTTTTCCCCCGGTTGGACTAGCCAAAAACATTCAGTACTTC.

This chain connects TRBV29-1 to TRBJ1-4; D ambiguous. The CDR3 sequence is 13 residues long. V lost 4 bases and J lost 7, with 13 bases in between. CDR1 is SQVTM, CDR2 ANQGSEA, per germline. The CDR3 region has the DNA TGCAGCGTTGCCCCCAGCCAGAGTGAAAAACTGTTTTTT. Translated, it gives CSVAPSQSEKLFF.

V gene TRBV11-2 combines with J gene TRBJ2-1; TRBD2 matches 12 bases. Per the germline V gene, CDR1 is SGHAT and CDR2 is FQNNGV. V lost 3 bases to trimming and J lost 4 bases; unmatched junction nucleotides: 7. The CDR3 loop spans 17 amino acids. The CDR3, as DNA: TGTGCCAGCAGCTTGTTGACTAGCGGGGGACTATACAATGAGCAGTTCTTC. This encodes CASSLLTSGGLYNEQFF.

This clonotype came up a few times. This chain joins TRBV6-6 and TRBJ2-3; TRBD2 matches 9 bases. The CDR3 runs 15 residues. V lost 5 bases, J lost 4 bases, and 7 bases stayed unmatched. Germline lookup yields CDR1 MNHNY and CDR2 SVGAGI (reference sequence). CDR3: CASSRSGSGADTQYF. In nucleotides, the CDR3 is TGTGCCAGCAGTCGTAGCGGGAGTGGGGCAGATACGCAGTATTTT.

The chain uses TRBV4-3 and TRBJ1-6; D ambiguous. The CDR3 length is 16 residues. V lost 0 bases and J lost 9, with 15 bases in between. Germline lookup yields CDR1 LGHNA and CDR2 YSLEER. The CDR3 nucleotides are TGCGCCAGCAGCCAAGATAACGGGCCCTGGAGTTCACCCCTCCACTTT. Its translation is CASSQDNGPWSSPLHF.

This clonotype was counted only a few times. The CDR3 is CASSLMDRETRSSYEQYF. The CDR3 DNA reads TGTGCCAGCAGCTTAATGGACAGGGAGACCAGGAGCTCCTACGAGCAGTACTTC. V usage is TRBV5-5 and J usage is TRBJ2-7; 8 bases are shared with TRBD1. Germline V CDR1 and CDR2: SGHKS, YYEKEE (reference sequence). CDR3 length: 18 residues. V shed 2 bases, J shed 0 bases, and the junction held 13 bases outside the gene matches.

The chain has TRBV2 and TRBJ1-5; D is ambiguous. Looked up from germline, CDR1 is SNHLY and CDR2 is FYNNEI. V was trimmed by 6 bases and J by 7 bases, leaving 7 bases between them. The CDR3 has 11 amino acids. CDR3: CASRLRQPQHF. The CDR3 DNA is TGTGCCAGCAGGTTGAGACAGCCCCAGCATTTT.

This clonotype was counted many times. The chain joins TRBV2 to TRBJ2-5; 7 positions match TRBD1. Trimming cost V 6 bases and J 1 base; bases outside gene matches: 2. Germline values: CDR1 SNHLY, CDR2 FYNNEI. The CDR3 extends over 13 amino acids. CDR3 sequence reads: CASSGDSQETQYF. CDR3 nucleotides: TGTGCCAGCAGCGGGGACAGCCAAGAGACCCAGTACTTC.

This chain joins TRBV20-1 and TRBJ2-1; 8 bases are shared with TRBD2. V trimming: 0 bases; J trimming: 3 bases; junction bases outside the gene matches: 4. The V gene's germline CDR1 is DFQATT and CDR2 SNEGSKA (reference sequence). CDR3 size: 15 residues. In nucleotides, the CDR3 is TGCAGTGCTAGAGATCCGGGACTAGACTACAATGAGCAGTTCTTC. Translation: CSARDPGLDYNEQFF.

The rearrangement links TRBV29-1 to TRBJ1-5, with TRBD1 matching over 7 bases. The V segment lost 7 bases and the J segment 5 bases; nucleotides outside the gene matches: 14. CDR3 size: 15 residues. In germline, CDR1 is SQVTM, CDR2 ANQGSEA. The CDR3 DNA reads as TGCAGCGCTATTATCCCAGGGGGAGGGGATCAGCCCCAGCATTTT. Encoded protein: CSAIIPGGGDQPQHF.

The genes are TRBV7-9 and TRBJ2-6; 9 bases agree with TRBD1. The germline V gene encodes CDR1 SEHNR and CDR2 FQNEAQ (reference sequence). V was clipped by 1 base and J by 0 bases; unmatched bases: 10. This CDR3 has 20 residues. The CDR3 sequence is CASSLGVGTGSSSGANVLTF. The CDR3 DNA reads TGTGCCAGCAGCTTAGGAGTGGGGACAGGGTCCAGCTCTGGGGCCAACGTCCTGACTTTC.

The gene calls are TRBV28 and TRBJ2-6, with 8 bases identical to TRBD1. The V gene's germline CDR1 is MDHEN and CDR2 SYDVKM. Trimming cost V 5 bases and J 2 bases; bases outside gene matches: 17. The CDR3 has 20 residues. CDR3 protein: CASSLSLTRGRSTGANVLTF. The CDR3 nucleotides are TGTGCCAGCAGTCTCTCCCTTACCAGGGGGCGCTCCACTGGGGCCAACGTCCTGACTTTC. The full variable domain, rest sourced from reference TRBV28 and TRBJ2-6, is DVKVTQSSRYLVKRTGEKVFLECVQDMDHENMFWYRQDPGLGLRLIYFSYDVKMKEKGDIPEGYSVSREKKERFSLILESASTNQTSMYLCASSLSLTRGRSTGANVLTFGAGSRLTVL.

The gene calls are TRBV4-3 and TRBJ2-1; 7 bases are a match to TRBD2. This CDR3 spans 19 amino acids. V lost 4 bases to trimming and J lost 9 bases; unmatched junction nucleotides: 24. In germline, CDR1 is LGHNA, CDR2 YSLEER. The CDR3 protein is CASSRLERGLPPRVSEQFF. CDR3 DNA: TGCGCCAGCAGCCGCCTTGAGCGGGGCCTCCCCCCTCGTGTTTCTGAGCAGTTCTTC.

The chain links TRBV27 to TRBJ2-3; 10 positions match TRBD2. Germline V gene data show CDR1 as MNHEY and CDR2 as SMNVEV (reference sequence). V was pared by 4 bases and J by 2 bases, with 9 bases of the junction left unmatched. The CDR3 has 17 amino acids. CDR3 residues: CASSSLAGDPITDTQYF. CDR3 nucleotides: TGTGCCAGCAGTTCGCTAGCGGGAGACCCCATCACAGATACGCAGTATTTT.

The chain combines TRBV15 with TRBJ2-7, with TRBD2 matching 9 bases. The CDR3 runs 15 residues. Germline CDR1 reads LNHNV; CDR2 reads YYDKDF (reference sequence). The J segment lost 7 bases and the V segment lost 2 bases, leaving 9 bases of the junction unmatched. DNA of the CDR3: TGTGCCACCAGCAGATCGTTAGCGGGAGTCAATGAGCAGTACTTC. Its translation: CATSRSLAGVNEQYF.

This clonotype was seen repeatedly, ten times or more. The chain carries TRBV2 and TRBJ2-3, with 10 bases identical to TRBD2. CDR1 SNHLY and CDR2 FYNNEI come from the germline V gene. Trimming cost V 6 bases and J 3 bases; bases outside gene matches: 6. CDR3 length equals 15 residues. The CDR3 is CASRLTSGATDTQYF. The CDR3 DNA follows: TGTGCCAGCAGACTCACTAGCGGGGCGACAGATACGCAGTATTTT.

CDR3 region: CASSLDLKGSNYGYTF. CDR3 nucleotide sequence: TGTGCCAGCAGCTTAGACCTCAAAGGGTCTAACTATGGCTACACCTTC. This chain links TRBV7-2 with TRBJ1-2; no firm D call. CDR1 is SGHTA and CDR2 is FQGNSA in the germline V gene. Trimming left V 1 base short and J 0 bases short, with 12 bases between. CDR3 size: 16 residues.

V and J are TRBV7-2 and TRBJ1-4; unclear D gene. Germline V gene sequence: CDR1 SGHTA, CDR2 FQGNSA. The CDR3 is 13 residues long. Deletions cut 8 bases from V and 0 bases from J, with 7 bases between. This CDR3 reads CASARTTNEKLFF. The CDR3 DNA reads as TGTGCCAGCGCAAGGACAACTAATGAAAAACTGTTTTTT.

The chain combines TRBV6-5 with TRBJ2-7; TRBD1 matches at 9 bases. Germline CDR1 is MNHEY and CDR2 is SVGAGI. This CDR3 is built from 15 residues. Trimming at V came to 2 bases and at J to 1 base, leaving 3 bases not matched to a gene. This CDR3 is CASSYAGTGSYEQYF. The CDR3 DNA is TGTGCCAGCAGTTACGCGGGGACAGGGTCCTACGAGCAGTACTTC.

The chain joins TRBV6-6 to TRBJ2-7; D may be TRBD1 or TRBD2 (6 bases each). Trimming stripped 6 bases from V and 0 bases from J, with 18 bases between. This CDR3 contains 16 residues. The germline gives CDR1 MNHNY, CDR2 SVGAGI (reference sequence). CDR3: CASSPSRGRASYEQYF. The CDR3, as DNA: TGTGCCAGCAGCCCGAGTCGGGGGCGAGCCTCCTACGAGCAGTACTTC.

The chain joins TRBV6-2 or TRBV6-3 to TRBJ1-1, with 9 bases lining up with TRBD1. The CDR3 extends over 16 amino acids. The germline gives CDR1 MNHEY, CDR2 SVGEGT. J was trimmed by 6 bases and V by 2 bases; bases with no gene match: 10. As DNA, the CDR3 is TGTGCCAGCAGTTACGCCGGGACAGGGAGGGGCTCTGAAGCTTTCTTT. Protein sequence: CASSYAGTGRGSEAFF.